Below, 19 T cell receptor beta chains from the same sample are listed, as sequenced in a study of chemoradiotherapy in HPV16-positive cancers. The table came from immunoSEQ multiplex PCR; TCRdb's copy has only in-frame clones and leaves some out. The table has approximately 6,600 clones, 75% to 90% seen once; the top ten hold roughly 10%. The sample was tumor tissue, taken from a patient who underwent chemoradiotherapy. The origin of the receptors is a human donor with HPV-associated anogenital cancer.

V usage is TRBV6-5 and J usage is TRBJ1-1; maybe TRBD1 (6 bases). This CDR3 is 15 amino acids long. In germline, CDR1 is MNHEY, CDR2 SVGAGI. Trimming removed 1 base at V and 5 bases at J, with 14 bases between. As DNA, the CDR3 is TGTGCCAGCAGTTACTTTACAGGGATGGGGACTGAAGCTTTCTTT. It codes for CASSYFTGMGTEAFF.

The chain couples TRBV9 to TRBJ2-3; D is unclear. The germline V and J ends were trimmed by 3 bases and 1 base, with 15 bases remaining between them. Germline lookup yields CDR1 SGDLS and CDR2 YYNGEE. This CDR3 spans 16 amino acids. The CDR3 here is CASSDMSPSGTDTQYF. In DNA form, the CDR3 reads TGTGCCAGCAGCGATATGTCCCCCTCCGGCACAGATACGCAGTATTTT. The full variable domain, with the rest looked up from reference TRBV9 and TRBJ2-3, is DSGVTQTPKHLITATGQRVTLRCSPRSGDLSVYWYQQSLDQGLQFLIQYYNGEERAKGNILERFSAQQFPDLHSELNLSSLELGDSALYFCASSDMSPSGTDTQYFGPGTRLTVL.

V and J are TRBV28 and TRBJ2-7; D tentatively reads TRBD1 or TRBD2 (5 bases each). The V gene lost 6 bases and the J gene lost 7 bases, with 16 bases spanning the gap. There are 13 residues in the CDR3. CDR1 and CDR2 from the germline V gene are MDHEN and SYDVKM. CDR3 DNA: TGTGCCAGCAGCCTCGGGACCGCAGGGGAGCAGTACTTC. Protein sequence: CASSLGTAGEQYF.

The chain combines TRBV4-1 with TRBJ2-1, with D tentatively TRBD2 (5 bases). Between the trimmed V and J ends, which lost 0 bases and 1 base, there was a span of 16 bases. Germline CDR1 reads MGHRA; CDR2 reads YSYEKL. The CDR3 has 18 residues. CDR3 region: CASSQDFSGVVSYNEQFF. CDR3 nucleotides: TGCGCCAGCAGCCAAGATTTCAGCGGAGTAGTGTCCTACAATGAGCAGTTCTTC.

The chain has TRBV6-5 and TRBJ1-1; unclear D gene. Trimming pared 2 bases from V and 3 bases from J, leaving 7 bases between. Germline-derived CDR1 and CDR2 are MNHEY and SVGAGI. The CDR3 spans 13 residues. The CDR3 DNA is TGTGCCAGCAGTTACCCCCTGGACACTGAAGCTTTCTTT. This translates into CASSYPLDTEAFF.

As for this clone: A junction end diverges from the germline sequence, so it may reflect a read error. CDR3 protein: CASGLDAYGYTF. The CDR3 bases are TGCGCCAGCGGCTTGGACGCGTATGGCTACACCTTC. The chain joins TRBV5-1 to TRBJ1-2, with D uncertain. Germline lookup yields CDR1 SGHRS and CDR2 YFSETQ. CDR3 length: 12 amino acids.

The V and J genes are TRBV4-1 and TRBJ2-7, with TRBD2 matching over 8 bases. Germline-derived CDR1 and CDR2 are MGHRA and YSYEKL. V shed 1 base, J shed 4 bases, and the junction held 6 bases outside the gene matches. CDR3 length equals 15 residues. For the CDR3, the DNA is TGCGCCAGCAGCCAAGGAGCGGGAGAATGGTACGAGCAGTACTTC. This gives the protein CASSQGAGEWYEQYF.

The gene calls are TRBV28 and TRBJ2-1; 11 nucleotides match TRBD2. The CDR3 is 16 residues long. The V and J ends lost 3 bases and 2 bases, in that order; junction bases with no gene match: 3. Germline CDR1 is MDHEN and CDR2 is SYDVKM. CDR3 residues: CASSLGTSGTYNEQFF. The CDR3, as DNA: TGTGCCAGCAGTTTGGGGACTAGCGGAACCTACAATGAGCAGTTCTTC.

The chain joins TRBV7-2 to TRBJ2-7, with 10 bases lining up with TRBD2. Unmatched junction bases numbered 7, after V lost 3 bases and J lost 5 bases. The CDR3 is 15 residues long. The V gene's germline CDR1 is SGHTA and CDR2 FQGNSA. The chain's CDR3 is CASSLLAGVFHEQYF. CDR3 DNA: TGTGCCAGCAGCTTGCTAGCGGGAGTATTCCACGAGCAGTACTTC.

This chain uses TRBV30 with TRBJ2-5; 9 bases align to TRBD2. The CDR3 runs 11 residues. The V gene end was trimmed by 8 bases and the J gene end by 4 bases; junction bases not matched to a gene: 2. Germline CDR1 and CDR2: GTSNPN and SVGIG (reference sequence). The CDR3 is CAPLAGETQYF. CDR3 DNA: TGTGCCCCACTAGCGGGAGAGACCCAGTACTTC.

The chain uses TRBV7-9 and TRBJ1-2, with TRBD1 matching over 9 bases. This CDR3 has 14 residues. Germline CDR1 is SEHNR and CDR2 is FQNEAQ (reference sequence). With V trimmed by 1 base and J by 6 bases, 3 bases remained unmatched. In DNA, the CDR3 is TGTGCCAGCAGCTTAGAATGGACAGGGGATGGCTACACCTTC. This translates into CASSLEWTGDGYTF.

The chain joins TRBV5-5 to TRBJ2-3; D is tentatively TRBD1 or TRBD2 (5 bases each). Germline lookup yields CDR1 SGHKS and CDR2 YYEKEE (reference sequence). CDR3 length: 14 amino acids. V lost 4 bases and J 9 bases, leaving 18 bases between the germline ends. The CDR3 sequence: CASSRDVVRETQYF. The CDR3 bases are TGTGCCAGCAGCCGGGACGTCGTCAGAGAGACGCAGTATTTT. The full variable domain, with the rest looked up from reference TRBV5-5 and TRBJ2-3, is DAGVTQSPTHLIKTRGQQVTLRCSPISGHKSVSWYQQVLGQGPQFIFQYYEKEERGRGNFPDRFSARQFPNYSSELNVNALLLGDSALYLCASSRDVVRETQYFGPGTRLTVL.

This chain uses TRBV21-1 with TRBJ1-2; the table's D call of TRBD1 was not tested on the DNA. TRBV21-1 is shown as a pseudogene. The CDR3 sequence is 13 residues long. The CDR3 protein is CAIRIGVGYGYTF. The CDR3 region has the DNA TGTGCCATCCGCATAGGGGTGGGCTATGGCTACACCTTC.

The CDR3 loop reads CASSLYNEQFF. The CDR3 coding sequence is TGCGCCAGCAGCCTTTACAATGAGCAGTTCTTC. The chain recombines TRBV4-1 with TRBJ2-1; unclear D gene. The ends were cut back, 4 bases at V and 4 bases at J, with 2 bases in the middle. The CDR3 loop spans 11 amino acids. Germline V gene data show CDR1 as MGHRA and CDR2 as YSYEKL.

This clone was observed a few times. The chain uses TRBV6-1 and TRBJ2-3, with D tentatively TRBD1 or TRBD2 (5 bases each). This CDR3 contains 14 residues. V lost 4 bases and J lost 2, with 10 bases in between. CDR1 is MNHNS, CDR2 SASEGT, per germline. The CDR3 loop reads CASSVGVPTDTQYF. The CDR3 DNA follows: TGTGCCAGCAGTGTGGGGGTACCCACAGATACGCAGTATTTT.

The chain has TRBV7-9 and TRBJ2-4; D ambiguous. Germline assignment: CDR1 SEHNR and CDR2 FQNEAQ (reference sequence). The ends were cut back, 1 base at V and 8 bases at J, with 9 bases in the middle. The CDR3 totals 13 residues. As DNA, the CDR3 is TGTGCCAGCAGCTTAGACCCCTCGGACATTCAGTACTTC. This translates into CASSLDPSDIQYF.

CDR3: CASSSMRENTGELFF. The CDR3 DNA reads as TGTGCCAGCAGCTCGATGAGGGAGAACACCGGGGAGCTGTTTTTT. The rearrangement links TRBV11-3 to TRBJ2-2; a possible D gene is TRBD2 (5 bases). CDR3 size: 15 residues. Germline V gene sequence: CDR1 SGHNT, CDR2 YENEEA. Trimming removed 4 bases at V and 1 base at J, with 10 bases between.

J is TRBJ2-1 and V is TRBV6-5; 9 bases map to TRBD1. This CDR3 is 15 amino acids long. The J segment lost 9 bases and the V segment lost 6 bases, leaving 12 bases of the junction unmatched. Germline CDR1 and CDR2: MNHEY and SVGAGI. The CDR3 DNA follows: TGTGCCAGCAGGAGCGGGACAGGGTGGAGAGCTGAGCAGTTCTTC. This encodes CASRSGTGWRAEQFF.

The V and J genes are TRBV5-4 and TRBJ1-1; perhaps TRBD1 as D (5 bases). V was trimmed by 4 bases and J by 3 bases, leaving 10 bases between them. Germline CDR1 SGHNT, CDR2 YYREEE (reference sequence). The CDR3 contains 13 residues. The CDR3 loop reads CASSADRHTEAFF. CDR3 coding DNA: TGTGCCAGCAGCGCAGACAGACACACTGAAGCTTTCTTT. Drawing the rest from reference TRBV5-4 and TRBJ1-1, the complete variable domain is ETGVTQSPTHLIKTRGQQVTLRCSSQSGHNTVSWYQQALGQGPQFIFQYYREEENGRGNFPPRFSGLQFPNYSSELNVNALELDDSALYLCASSADRHTEAFFGQGTRLTVV.